The source of this TCR beta chain is a study of blood T cell repertoires in COVID-19. Study summary: PBMCs, B-cell-depleted T cells, or T cells provided the cDNA or gDNA that made up the material.

The ends lost 4 bases at V and 4 bases at J; junction bases unmatched: 10. The CDR3 is 16 residues long. Germline CDR1 reads LNHDA; CDR2 reads SQIVND (reference sequence). Sequenced by immunoSEQ multiplex PCR; TCRdb stores in-frame clones only, minus some. The sample lists 250,000 or so clones, 88% seen once, with roughly 0.8% in the top ten. Sequencing was carried out using peripheral blood. The gene calls are TRBV19 and TRBJ2-1, with 7 bases aligning to TRBD2. The source of this sequence is a woman aged 25-40 years with acute or convalescent COVID-19. CDR3 loop: CASSNVGGSSYNEQFF. In DNA, the CDR3 is TGTGCCAGTAGTAACGTCGGCGGGAGTTCTTACAATGAGCAGTTCTTC. Based on the CDR3 plus reference TRBV19 and TRBJ2-1, the full variable domain is DGGITQSPKYLFRKEGQNVTLSCEQNLNHDAMYWYRQDPGQGLRLIYYSQIVNDFQKGDIAEGYSVSREKKESFPLTVTSAQKNPTAFYLCASSNVGGSSYNEQFFGPGTRLTVL.